This T cell receptor beta chain derives from a study of blood T cell repertoires in COVID-19. About the study: PBMCs, B-cell-depleted T cells, or T cells were the source of the cDNA or gDNA that made up the material.

Germline loops: CDR1 MNHEY, CDR2 SMNVEV (reference sequence). The CDR3 has 15 amino acids. V was cut by 5 bases and J by 2 bases, with 10 bases left in between. Here immunoSEQ multiplex PCR was the method, and the copy in TCRdb shows in-frame clones only, minus some. The data contain roughly 140,000 clones, 81% of them singletons. This TCR was sampled from a human donor with acute or convalescent COVID-19. The donor label of this sample is uncertain. The specimen was peripheral blood. The chain joins TRBV27 to TRBJ1-6, with D maybe TRBD1 (6 bases). CDR3 loop: CASSATGTYNSPLHF. DNA of the CDR3: TGTGCCAGCAGTGCCACAGGGACCTATAATTCACCCCTCCACTTT.